This TCR beta chain was retrieved from a study of long-term antiretroviral therapy in people with HIV. About the study: When the earliest samples were collected, ART was typically delayed until CD4 counts fell.

This CDR3 spans 13 amino acids. Trimming removed 6 bases at V and 4 bases at J, with 13 bases between. Germline-derived CDR1 and CDR2 are MNHNS and SASEGT. As regards this clone: Antigen: not known.

Researchers report immunoSEQ v3.0 was run at survey level. Repertoires were generated with immunoSEQ multiplex PCR, while TCRdb's copy carries only in-frame clones and drops some. Of tens of thousands of clones in the sample, 80% are singletons; the top ten hold approximately 7%. General observations from the study: The data indicate that diversity increased after ART but remained below transplant donor controls.

Material: unsorted PBMCs, obtained 0.3 years after starting antiretroviral therapy. The source is a man aged 40-49 years with HIV. The chain combines TRBV6-1 with TRBJ2-7, with D unclear. CDR3 amino acids: CASSRELGYEQYF. The CDR3 bases are TGTGCCAGCAGCCGAGAATTAGGGTACGAGCAGTACTTC.